This T cell receptor beta chain was captured by sequencing in a study of cytomegalovirus exposure and HLA in healthy donors. The CDR3 length is 13 residues. The germline gives CDR1 MGHDK, CDR2 SYGVNS. V dropped 8 bases and J dropped 2 bases, with 12 bases sitting between them. PCR primers comprised 60 Vbeta and 13 Jbeta primers. Libraries were prepared by immunoSEQ multiplex PCR; TCRdb keeps only in-frame clonotypes and omits some of them. Found here are about 210,000 clones, about 86% of them singletons; the top ten hold 1.5% to 2%. The sample taken for sequencing was PBMCs. The TCR was taken from a man aged 40-50 years in good health and CMV-seropositive. The chain recombines TRBV25-1 with TRBJ1-2, with D tentatively TRBD1 (6 bases). The CDR3 protein is CASGGRGNYGYTF. For the CDR3, the DNA is TGTGCCAGCGGGGGCAGGGGAAACTATGGCTACACCTTC.